The 24 T cell receptor beta chains given below trace back to one sample, sequenced in a study of human T cells and chemical hapten exposure. The sample's time point: pre-sensitization, week 0. Regarding treatment: therapeutic diphenylcyclopropenone sensitization with weekly scalp DPC. TCRdb used MiXCR to reprocess the RACE reads, holding one entry per CDR3 protein. The sample contains roughly 380,000 distinct CDR3 sequences, 5.1% of which appear only once. The material was whole blood, obtained in connection with sensitization to the hapten diphenylcyclopropenone (DPC). All receptors derive from a woman aged 45-65 years with alopecia areata. Some clones in this sample may be carry-over from other donors' samples.

The table lists this clonotype with many counts. V is TRBV7-8 and J is TRBJ2-3; no clear D. Trimming left V 8 bases short and J 2 bases short, with 20 bases between. The CDR3 runs to 16 residues. Per the germline V gene, CDR1 is SGHVS and CDR2 is FQNEAQ. CDR3 coding DNA: TGTGCCAGCTCCGCCCTGCTACGCATATCCACAGATACGCAGTATTTT. Amino acids: CASSALLRISTDTQYF.

V is TRBV6-6 and J is TRBJ1-2; TRBD1 might be the D (6 bases). Trimming took off 6 bases at V and 0 bases at J, with 11 bases between the two ends. The CDR3 consists of 14 residues. Germline CDR1 and CDR2: MNHNY and SVGAGI (reference sequence). CDR3 amino acids: CASRATGSNYGYTF. In DNA form, the CDR3 reads TGTGCCAGCAGAGCGACAGGATCTAACTATGGCTACACCTTC.

The chain employs TRBV6-5 and TRBJ1-5; D not certain. Germline assignment: CDR1 MNHEY and CDR2 SVGAGI. Trimming took 6 bases from V and 0 from J, leaving 12 bases between them. The CDR3 extends over 15 amino acids. The CDR3 nucleotides read TGTGCCAGCAGCCGCGACGGCCGTAGCAATCAGCCCCAGCATTTT. It encodes CASSRDGRSNQPQHF.

This chain uses TRBV15 with TRBJ2-7; D gene uncertain. The CDR3 length is 13 residues. Trimming cost V 1 base and J 6 bases, with 10 bases left between them. Germline V gene lookup returns CDR1 LNHNV and CDR2 YYDKDF (reference sequence). In nucleotides, the CDR3 is TGTGCCACCAGCAGAGGGACGGTGAGCGAGCAGTACTTC. Protein product: CATSRGTVSEQYF.

A few counts support this clonotype. CDR3 nucleotides: TGTGCCAGCAGTTACAGAACAGGGAGGAACACTGAAGCTTTCTTT. Encoded protein: CASSYRTGRNTEAFF. The chain has TRBV6-8 and TRBJ1-1, with D maybe TRBD1 (6 bases). Germline V gene sequence: CDR1 MNHGY, CDR2 SAAAGT. CDR3 length: 15 amino acids. Trimming removed 2 bases at V and 1 base at J, with 11 bases between.

Ten or more counts support this clonotype. The rearrangement uses TRBV5-1 and TRBJ2-1; D not resolved. Germline CDR1 reads SGHRS; CDR2 reads YFSETQ. Trimming removed 3 bases from V and 12 bases from J, with 13 bases in between. This CDR3 is 12 amino acids long. CDR3 bases: TGCGCCAGCAGCTACAGTGGCCTGGGGCAGTTCTTC. Translated: CASSYSGLGQFF.

This clonotype was observed many times. V is TRBV12-3 or TRBV12-4 and J is TRBJ2-5; TRBD2 might be the D (5 bases). CDR3 length equals 14 residues. The V end lost 5 bases, the J end lost 7 bases, and 17 bases lay between the germline ends. This chain's CDR3 is CASSLGLSRGTQYF. DNA for the CDR3: TGTGCCAGCAGTCTCGGACTCTCCCGCGGGACCCAGTACTTC.

The sample holds many counts of this clonotype. The genes are TRBV5-6 and TRBJ2-1; D gene unclear. Trimming left V 6 bases short and J 4 bases short, with 14 bases between. The CDR3 has 14 residues. Germline V gene sequence: CDR1 SGHDT, CDR2 YYEEEE. CDR3 in DNA: TGTGCCAGCAACGTAGGTAGTGGTTACAATGAGCAGTTCTTC. Its translation: CASNVGSGYNEQFF.

V usage is TRBV20-1 and J usage is TRBJ2-1, with 7 bases identical to TRBD2. Unmatched junction bases numbered 13, after V lost 3 bases and J lost 2 bases. CDR1 is DFQATT, CDR2 SNEGSKA, per germline (reference sequence). The CDR3 runs to 17 residues. Written as DNA, the CDR3 is TGCAGTGCTAGGATCGTTCCCGGGGGGAGACCCTACAATGAGCAGTTCTTC. Amino acid sequence: CSARIVPGGRPYNEQFF.

The chain uses TRBV28 and TRBJ2-1, with D possibly being TRBD2 (5 bases). Trimming cost V 4 bases and J 6 bases, with 16 bases left between them. The germline V gene has CDR1 MDHEN and CDR2 SYDVKM. This CDR3 spans 15 amino acids. Here the CDR3 DNA reads TGTGCCAGCAGTTCCCCTGGGGAGATCGGCAATGAGCAGTTCTTC. Translated, it gives CASSSPGEIGNEQFF.

This clonotype was observed a few times. The chain employs TRBV19 and TRBJ2-1; D gene uncertain. Germline values: CDR1 LNHDA, CDR2 SQIVND (reference sequence). V was trimmed by 5 bases and J by 8 bases, leaving 10 bases between them. This CDR3 spans 12 amino acids. Here the CDR3 reads CASSALNYEQFF. The CDR3 DNA is TGTGCCAGTAGTGCCCTAAACTATGAGCAGTTCTTC.

This clonotype was observed at least ten times. The chain employs TRBV29-1 and TRBJ2-1, with TRBD2 matching over 11 bases. V dropped 6 bases and J dropped 0; count of bases not matched to a gene: 10. The CDR3 consists of 17 residues. Looked up from germline, CDR1 is SQVTM and CDR2 is ANQGSEA. CDR3 amino acids: CSVPVTSGSYSYNEQFF. The CDR3 nucleotides are TGCAGCGTCCCTGTTACTAGCGGGAGTTACTCCTACAATGAGCAGTTCTTC.

V and J are TRBV20-1 and TRBJ1-2; possibly TRBD1 for D (5 bases). The CDR3 totals 13 residues. Between the trimmed V and J ends, which lost 0 bases and 8 bases, there was a span of 13 bases. Germline V CDR1 and CDR2: DFQATT, SNEGSKA (reference sequence). The CDR3 is CSARDNQRDGYTF. The CDR3 DNA reads TGCAGTGCTAGAGATAACCAAAGGGACGGCTACACCTTC.

This clonotype was seen at least ten times. The chain recombines TRBV29-1 with TRBJ2-7; no reliable D call. The germline CDR1 and CDR2 sequences are SQVTM and ANQGSEA. V was trimmed by 1 base and J by 4 bases, leaving 11 bases between them. CDR3 length: 13 residues. The CDR3 nucleotides are TGCAGCGTTGAAGGGACGAATGCATACGAGCAGTACTTC. Its protein product is CSVEGTNAYEQYF.

This clonotype was observed a few times. The chain uses TRBV14 and TRBJ2-3; D is ambiguous. CDR3 length equals 16 residues. Trimming shortened V by 0 bases and J by 12 bases, and 22 bases separated the two germline ends. Germline V CDR1 and CDR2: SGHDN, FVKESK. For the CDR3, the DNA is TGTGCCAGCAGCCAAGACCTCACCCCGGGCAGCAGTAGACAGTATTTT. Translation: CASSQDLTPGSSRQYF.

This clonotype was seen repeatedly, ten times or more. The J gene is TRBJ1-2, the V gene TRBV29-1; a possible D gene is TRBD1 (5 bases). V lost 3 bases and J lost 1, with 12 bases in between. The CDR3 length is 14 residues. The germline V gene encodes CDR1 SQVTM and CDR2 ANQGSEA. In nucleotides, the CDR3 is TGCAGCGTTGACGGGAGGGACCTTAACTATGGCTACACCTTC. Translated: CSVDGRDLNYGYTF.

This clonotype occurred many times. The chain combines TRBV7-6 with TRBJ2-1, with 12 bases identical to TRBD2. Germline trimming cut 4 bases from V and 5 bases from J; bases unmatched to any gene: 6. The CDR3 covers 16 residues. Germline-derived CDR1 and CDR2 are SGHVS and FNYEAQ. CDR3 bases: TGTGCCAGCAGCTCCAGACTAGCGGGGGATCACAATGAGCAGTTCTTC. Encoded protein: CASSSRLAGDHNEQFF.

This clonotype was seen more than once but under ten times. This chain uses TRBV29-1 with TRBJ2-5; D could derive from TRBD1 or TRBD2 (5 bases each). CDR1 is SQVTM and CDR2 is ANQGSEA in the germline V gene. CDR3 size: 12 residues. V gave up 6 bases and J gave up 5 bases, with 13 bases separating them. This chain's CDR3 is CSVGDPPETQYF. Written as DNA, the CDR3 is TGCAGCGTAGGGGACCCCCCGGAGACCCAGTACTTC.

In this sample, this clonotype turned up many times. J is TRBJ2-4 and V is TRBV20-1, with unresolved D. The V end lost 1 base, the J end lost 2 bases, and 12 bases lay between the germline ends. This CDR3 is 15 amino acids long. The germline gives CDR1 DFQATT, CDR2 SNEGSKA (reference sequence). CDR3 region: CSARGQETPKNIQYF. Written as DNA, the CDR3 is TGCAGTGCTAGAGGCCAGGAGACTCCCAAAAACATTCAGTACTTC.

The J gene is TRBJ2-5, the V gene TRBV11-2, with TRBD2 matching over 7 bases. Trimming at V came to 5 bases and at J to 5 bases, leaving 8 bases not matched to a gene. The CDR3 runs to 14 residues. The germline V gene encodes CDR1 SGHAT and CDR2 FQNNGV. Written as DNA, the CDR3 is TGTGCCAGCAGCCCCCCGGGAGGTCTGGAGACCCAGTACTTC. It yields the protein CASSPPGGLETQYF.

This clonotype was seen only a few times. The chain employs TRBV5-1 and TRBJ2-1, with 9 bases matching TRBD1. Germline CDR1 is SGHRS and CDR2 is YFSETQ. This CDR3 spans 15 amino acids. Trimming cost V 4 bases and J 8 bases; bases outside gene matches: 10. Here the CDR3 DNA reads TGCGCCAGCAGCCACGGGACAGGGAGAGGATATGAGCAGTTCTTC. The encoded protein is CASSHGTGRGYEQFF.

This chain joins TRBV19 and TRBJ2-1, with 8 bases that match TRBD1. The V and J ends lost 6 bases and 4 bases, in that order; junction bases with no gene match: 11. The CDR3 is 16 residues long. Germline loops: CDR1 LNHDA, CDR2 SQIVND (reference sequence). The chain's CDR3 is CASRPRSGQGYNEQFF. DNA of the CDR3: TGTGCCAGTAGACCCCGTTCCGGACAGGGATACAATGAGCAGTTCTTC.

Many counts were recorded for this clonotype. The rearrangement links TRBV20-1 to TRBJ2-7; 8 bases map to TRBD2. Germline trimming cut 2 bases from V and 2 bases from J; bases unmatched to any gene: 11. Germline loops: CDR1 DFQATT, CDR2 SNEGSKA (reference sequence). The CDR3 has 16 residues. This CDR3 reads CSARSTLLAVPYEQYF. In nucleotides, the CDR3 is TGCAGTGCTAGATCCACCTTACTAGCGGTCCCCTACGAGCAGTACTTC.

CDR3 bases: TGCGCCAGCAGCCACGCCACAGGGGAGGGAACTGAAGCTTTCTTT. Translated: CASSHATGEGTEAFF. The chain recombines TRBV4-3 with TRBJ1-1, with 7 bases that match TRBD1. V lost 3 bases and J lost 5; bases outside the gene matches: 9. Germline V gene sequence: CDR1 LGHNA, CDR2 YSLEER. The CDR3 is made up of 15 amino acids.